This T cell receptor beta chain was profiled in a study of blood T cell repertoires in COVID-19. About the study: Collection of acute and convalescent COVID-19 samples took place in the United States, Italy and Spain. The cDNA or gDNA used as material had been derived from T cells, B-cell-depleted T cells, or PBMCs.

Per the original methods: The assay estimated nucleated cells by amplifying reference gene primers. TCRdb keeps only in-frame clones here, not all; method: immunoSEQ multiplex PCR. D and trimming were read from the DNA, whereas the V and J calls and clone size are those reported in that table. The data contain 150,000 to 200,000 clones, around four fifths of them singletons. V shed 4 bases and J shed 5 bases, with 15 bases lying between them. CDR1 is SGHRS and CDR2 is YFSETQ in the germline V gene. The CDR3 consists of 14 residues. The sequence was collected from a woman at least 80 years old with active or convalescent COVID-19. The sample was peripheral blood. The rearrangement joins TRBV5-1 to TRBJ1-2; TRBD1 might be the D (5 bases). CDR3 amino acids: CASSMTATEYGYTF. CDR3 sequence (DNA): TGCGCCAGCAGCATGACAGCTACTGAGTATGGCTACACCTTC.